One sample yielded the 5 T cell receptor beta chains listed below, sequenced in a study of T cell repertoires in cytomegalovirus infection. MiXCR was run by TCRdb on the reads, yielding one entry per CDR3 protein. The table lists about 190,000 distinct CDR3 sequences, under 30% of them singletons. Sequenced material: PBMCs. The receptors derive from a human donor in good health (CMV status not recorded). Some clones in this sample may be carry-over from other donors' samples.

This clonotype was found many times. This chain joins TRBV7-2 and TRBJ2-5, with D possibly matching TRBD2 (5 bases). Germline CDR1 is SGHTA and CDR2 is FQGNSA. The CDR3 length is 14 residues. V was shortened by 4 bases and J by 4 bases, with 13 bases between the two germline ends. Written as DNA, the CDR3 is TGTGCCAGCAGCTCCCCCGGACTTAGAGAGACCCAGTACTTC. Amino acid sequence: CASSSPGLRETQYF.

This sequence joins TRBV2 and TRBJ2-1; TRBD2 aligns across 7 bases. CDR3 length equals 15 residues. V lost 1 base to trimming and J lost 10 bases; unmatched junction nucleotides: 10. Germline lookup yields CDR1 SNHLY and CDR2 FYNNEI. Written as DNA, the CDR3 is TGTGCCAGCAGTGAAGGGGCGGGGGTGCCGAGAGAGCAGTTCTTC. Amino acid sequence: CASSEGAGVPREQFF.

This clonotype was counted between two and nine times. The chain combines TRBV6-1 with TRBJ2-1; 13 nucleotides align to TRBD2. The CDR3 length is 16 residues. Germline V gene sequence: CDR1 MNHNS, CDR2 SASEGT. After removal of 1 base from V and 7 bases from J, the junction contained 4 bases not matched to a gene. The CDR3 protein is CASSEDGLAGENEQFF. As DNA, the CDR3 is TGTGCCAGCAGTGAAGATGGACTAGCGGGGGAAAATGAGCAGTTCTTC.

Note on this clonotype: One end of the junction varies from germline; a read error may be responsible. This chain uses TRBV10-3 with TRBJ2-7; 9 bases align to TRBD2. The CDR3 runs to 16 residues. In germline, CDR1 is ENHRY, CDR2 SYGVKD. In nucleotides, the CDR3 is TGTGCCATCAGTGAGTCTGCGGGGGGGCCCTCCTACGTGCAGTACTTC. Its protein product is CAISESAGGPSYVQYF.

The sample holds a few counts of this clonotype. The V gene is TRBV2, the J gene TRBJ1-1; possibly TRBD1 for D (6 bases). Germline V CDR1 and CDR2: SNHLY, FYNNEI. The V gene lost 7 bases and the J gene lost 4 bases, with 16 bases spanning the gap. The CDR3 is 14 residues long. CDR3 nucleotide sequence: TGTGCCAGCATCCCCGGAGGGGGATTCACTGAAGCTTTCTTT. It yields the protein CASIPGGGFTEAFF. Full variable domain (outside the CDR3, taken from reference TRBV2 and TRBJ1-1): EPEVTQTPSHQVTQMGQEVILRCVPISNHLYFYWYRQILGQKVEFLVSFYNNEISEKSEIFDDQFSVERPDGSNFTLKIRSTKLEDSAMYFCASIPGGGFTEAFFGQGTRLTVV.